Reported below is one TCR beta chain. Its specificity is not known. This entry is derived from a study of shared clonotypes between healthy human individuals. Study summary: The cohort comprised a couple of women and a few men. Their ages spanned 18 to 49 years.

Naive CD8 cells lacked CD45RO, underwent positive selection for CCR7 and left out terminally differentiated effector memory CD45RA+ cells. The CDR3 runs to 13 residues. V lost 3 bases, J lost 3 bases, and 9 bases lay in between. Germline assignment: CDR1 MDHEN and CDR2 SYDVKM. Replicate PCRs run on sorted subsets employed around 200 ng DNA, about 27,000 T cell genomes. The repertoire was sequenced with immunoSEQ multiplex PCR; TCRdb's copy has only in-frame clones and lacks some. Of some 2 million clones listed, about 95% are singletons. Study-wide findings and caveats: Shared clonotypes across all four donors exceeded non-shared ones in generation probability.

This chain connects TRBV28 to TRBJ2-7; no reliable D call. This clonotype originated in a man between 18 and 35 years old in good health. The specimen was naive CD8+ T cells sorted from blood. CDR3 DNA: TGTGCCAGCAGTTTGACGGACGGCTACGAGCAGTACTTC. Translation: CASSLTDGYEQYF.